These T cell receptor beta chains were read from a single sample in a study of blood T cell repertoires in COVID-19. The assay was immunoSEQ multiplex PCR, and TCRdb's table has in-frame clones only and misses some. The sample lists about 250,000 clones; 70% to 85% were seen once. Sequenced input: peripheral blood. All receptors come from a man older than 75 with acute or convalescent COVID-19. Both conserved end residues are part of each CDR3. A D gene is named only where the DNA matches it firmly. Size is omitted from some rows. Given values are once, few, many or a class for expanded clones.

j_call: TRBJ2-7; v_call: TRBV9; clone_size: -; d_call: TRBD1; cdr3_nt: TGTGCCAGCAGCGTCCGACAGGGGGCAGGGGAGCAGTACTTC; cdr3_aa: CASSVRQGAGEQYF
j_call: TRBJ1-6; v_call: TRBV2; clone_size: -; d_call: TRBD1; cdr3_nt: TGTGCCAGCAGTGTAAGGGACAGGCCTACCCCGCCCCTCCACTTT; cdr3_aa: CASSVRDRPTPPLHF
j_call: TRBJ2-1; v_call: TRBV5-4; clone_size: few; d_call: TRBD2; cdr3_nt: TGTGCCAGCAGCCCGATGGGGACTAGCGGGCGCCCCTACAATGAGCAGTTCTTC; cdr3_aa: CASSPMGTSGRPYNEQFF
j_call: TRBJ2-7; v_call: TRBV15; clone_size: -; d_call: TRBD1; cdr3_nt: TGTGCCACCAGCAGAGATCTCACAGGGGCCCTTCCTGCCGGGGACGAGCAGTACTTC; cdr3_aa: CATSRDLTGALPAGDEQYF
j_call: TRBJ2-1; v_call: TRBV27; clone_size: once; d_call: TRBD1; cdr3_nt: TGTGCCAGCAGGGGGACAGCCTCAAATGAGCAGTTCTTC; cdr3_aa: CASRGTASNEQFF
j_call: TRBJ1-1; v_call: TRBV12-3/TRBV12-4; clone_size: -; d_call: -; cdr3_nt: TGTGCCAGCAGTTTTGAGGGGAACACTGAAGCTTTCTTT; cdr3_aa: CASSFEGNTEAFF
j_call: TRBJ2-2; v_call: TRBV5-1; clone_size: many; d_call: -; cdr3_nt: TGCGCCAGCAGCTTGAGTGTGGGAGGTGCCGGGGAGCTGTTTTTT; cdr3_aa: CASSLSVGGAGELFF
j_call: TRBJ1-4; v_call: TRBV19; clone_size: -; d_call: -; cdr3_nt: TGTGCCAGTAGTATATCCGGGGGACTTCACGAAAAACTGTTTTTT; cdr3_aa: CASSISGGLHEKLFF
j_call: TRBJ1-1; v_call: TRBV7-9; clone_size: -; d_call: TRBD1; cdr3_nt: TGTGCCAGCCGAGCGGGACAGGGGATACGCACTGAAGCTTTCTTT; cdr3_aa: CASRAGQGIRTEAFF
j_call: TRBJ1-2; v_call: TRBV27; clone_size: once; d_call: TRBD1; cdr3_nt: TGTGCCAGCAGTTTTAGGACAGGGGCTCCGGGCTACACCTTC; cdr3_aa: CASSFRTGAPGYTF
j_call: TRBJ2-5; v_call: TRBV6-5; clone_size: once; d_call: -; cdr3_nt: TGTGCCAGCAGTTACCTGTCCCAAGAGACCCAGTACTTC; cdr3_aa: CASSYLSQETQYF
j_call: TRBJ2-1; v_call: TRBV30; clone_size: -; d_call: -; cdr3_nt: TGTGCCTGGCGTCCGCCGGGTGATGTCTCCTACAATGAGCAGTTCTTC; cdr3_aa: CAWRPPGDVSYNEQFF
j_call: TRBJ2-1; v_call: TRBV19; clone_size: few; d_call: -; cdr3_nt: TGTGCCAGTGCACGGGTCGACAGCCCCTACAATGAGCAGTTCTTC; cdr3_aa: CASARVDSPYNEQFF
j_call: TRBJ1-2; v_call: TRBV5-1; clone_size: -; d_call: TRBD1; cdr3_nt: TGCGCCAGCAGCTTGGCCAGGGGGACAGCTTATGGCTACACCTTC; cdr3_aa: CASSLARGTAYGYTF